This TCR beta chain was captured in a study of glioma-infiltrating T cells. This clonotype came up many times. Its antigen remains unknown. Using RNA template, CDR3s of TCR alpha and beta were amplified with iRepertoire arm-PCR. Using its own MiXCR run on the multiplex PCR reads, TCRdb lists one record per CDR3 protein. The sample has 160,000 or so distinct CDR3 sequences; about 46% are singletons. Overall study results and limits: Non-neoplastic patients had below-expected tissue-blood divergence, while all gliomas exceeded expectation. Very few CDR3 sequences were shared between tissue and blood.

The material sequenced was glioma tissue, nonneoplastic brain tissue, or PBMCs (not recorded which). The origin of this receptor is a human donor with low-grade glioma or glioblastoma, undergoing nonglioma brain surgery, or in good health (not recorded which).

The CDR3 DNA follows: TGTGCCAGCAGTCCGGGGACAGGGGCCCGCTTAAATCAGCCCCAGCATTTT. It specifies CASSPGTGARLNQPQHF. The rearrangement links TRBV27 to TRBJ1-5; 10 bases are a match to TRBD1. Germline V lookup: CDR1 MNHEY, CDR2 SMNVEV (reference sequence). The trim removed 5 bases at V and 4 bases at J, leaving 11 bases unmatched. The CDR3 is made up of 17 amino acids.